This record looks at one T cell receptor (beta chain) sequence and its context. Antigen specificity is unknown. This CDR3 has 17 amino acids. The germline CDR1 and CDR2 sequences are SGHNT and YENEEA. V was trimmed by 5 bases and J by 2 bases, leaving 18 bases between them. The sample comes from a study of T-cell reconstitution after alpha-beta-depleted transplantation in children. Findings of the study overall: The authors attributed T-cell counts and diversity one year after transplant mostly to newly produced T cells. Surviving recipient T cells and thymic progenitors accounted for the high day-60 TCRbeta diversity observed in some patients. Alpha-beta T cells present about two months after transplant were reported to originate from several hundred expanded graft clones.

Researchers prepared the TCRbeta library using unique molecular identifiers, the study reports. TCRdb itself ran the PCR reads through MiXCR, one entry per CDR3 protein. The table shows about 980,000 distinct CDR3 sequences, with roughly 29% occurring only once. The input for sequencing was PBMCs, mostly from graft donor cells, taken 360 days after TCRalphabeta/CD19-depleted stem cell transplant. V usage is TRBV11-3 and J usage is TRBJ2-2, with D perhaps TRBD1 (5 bases). The sequence was collected from a boy younger than two who had a stem cell transplant for SCID, so the T cells may come from the graft donor. The DNA for the CDR3 is TGTGCCAGCAGCCAAGGGTTGCTGGGGCTTAACACCGGGGAGCTGTTTTTT. It yields the protein CASSQGLLGLNTGELFF.